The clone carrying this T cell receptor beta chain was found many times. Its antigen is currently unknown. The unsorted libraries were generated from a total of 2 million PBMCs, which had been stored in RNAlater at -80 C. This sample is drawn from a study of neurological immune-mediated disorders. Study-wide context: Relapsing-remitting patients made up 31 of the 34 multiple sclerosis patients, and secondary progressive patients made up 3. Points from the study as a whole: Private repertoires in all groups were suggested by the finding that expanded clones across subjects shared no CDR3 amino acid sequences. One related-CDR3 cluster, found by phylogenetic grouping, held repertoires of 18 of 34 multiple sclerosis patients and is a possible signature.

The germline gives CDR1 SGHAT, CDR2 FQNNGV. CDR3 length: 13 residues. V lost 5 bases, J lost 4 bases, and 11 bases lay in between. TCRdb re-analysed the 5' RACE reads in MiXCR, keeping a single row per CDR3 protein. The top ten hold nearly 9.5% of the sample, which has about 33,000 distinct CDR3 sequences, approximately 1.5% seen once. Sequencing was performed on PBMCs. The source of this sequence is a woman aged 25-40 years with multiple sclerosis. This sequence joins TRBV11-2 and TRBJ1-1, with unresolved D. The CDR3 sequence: CASSPSIITEAFF. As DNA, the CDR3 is TGTGCCAGCAGCCCGTCTATCATCACTGAAGCTTTCTTT.